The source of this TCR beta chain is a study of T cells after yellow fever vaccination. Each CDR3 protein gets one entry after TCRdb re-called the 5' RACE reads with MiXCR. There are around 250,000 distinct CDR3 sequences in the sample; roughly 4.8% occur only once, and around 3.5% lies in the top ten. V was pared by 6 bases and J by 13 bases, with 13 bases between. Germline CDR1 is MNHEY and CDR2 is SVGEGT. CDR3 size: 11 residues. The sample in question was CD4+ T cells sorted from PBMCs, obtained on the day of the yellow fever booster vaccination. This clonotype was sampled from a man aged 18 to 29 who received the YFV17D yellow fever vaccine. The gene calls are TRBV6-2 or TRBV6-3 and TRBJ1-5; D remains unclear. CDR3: CASSNDPTQHF. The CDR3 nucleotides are TGTGCCAGCAGCAACGACCCGACTCAGCATTTT.